This T cell receptor (beta chain) is from a study of neurological immune-mediated disorders. General observations from the study: The multiple sclerosis repertoire cluster was not associated with any clinical or MRI feature. The level of TCR clonal expansion was highest in patients with HTLV-1-associated myelopathy and lowest in multiple sclerosis, where it fell below the level seen in healthy controls. None of the CDR3 amino acid sequences of expanded clones recurred across subjects, suggesting private repertoires in all groups.

This CDR3 has 10 amino acids. Germline V gene data show CDR1 as SEHNR and CDR2 as FQNEAQ (reference sequence). V lost 6 bases to trimming and J lost 5 bases, with 2 bases between them. From 2 million PBMCs stored at -80 C, the unsorted libraries were generated. This clonotype was observed at least ten times. Its antigen is still unknown. TCRdb reprocessed the 5' RACE reads via MiXCR and lists one record per CDR3 protein. The sample has 65,000 to 85,000 distinct CDR3 sequences, 2.5% to 4% seen once. Sequencing used PBMCs. The chain combines TRBV7-9 with TRBJ1-5; D remains ambiguous. The sequence was collected from a woman in her forties or fifties with multiple sclerosis. CDR3 protein: CASRDQPQHF. In nucleotides, the CDR3 is TGTGCCAGCAGGGATCAGCCCCAGCATTTT.